The rows below give T cell receptor beta chains drawn from one sample of a study of cytomegalovirus exposure and HLA in healthy donors. Method: immunoSEQ multiplex PCR; TCRdb's copy keeps in-frame clones and lacks some. The sample shows roughly 72,000 clones, and 3.5% to 4% sits with its ten largest clones. The sequencing input was PBMCs. These receptors all stem from a man aged 18 to 29 in good health and CMV-seropositive. The CDR3 runs from the conserved cysteine through the conserved F or W. The order of the fields is CDR3 DNA, CDR3 protein, D gene, V gene, J gene. The D gene is left open where the match is weak.

TGTGCCACAGGGAGCGGGGGGGCGGATGAGACCCAGTACTTC	CATGSGGADETQYF	TRBD2	TRBV2	TRBJ2-5
TGTGCCAGCAGAAGCGGACAGGTCTATGGCTACACCTTC	CASRSGQVYGYTF	TRBD1	TRBV6-5	TRBJ1-2
TGTGCCAGCAGTTTCCTACGGGACAGACAATTGGGGGCTTTCTTT	CASSFLRDRQLGAFF	TRBD1	TRBV28	TRBJ1-1
TGTGCCGCCCAGGAGGGACTAGCGAAATACAATGAGCAGTTCTTC	CAAQEGLAKYNEQFF	TRBD2	TRBV10-3	TRBJ2-1
TGCGCCAGCAGCTTGGTACTAGCGGGAGTCCCCTACGAGCAGTACTTC	CASSLVLAGVPYEQYF	TRBD2	TRBV5-1	TRBJ2-7
TGTGCCAGCAGCCAAGCGGGCAGGGCAGTGTATGGCTACACCTTC	CASSQAGRAVYGYTF	NA	TRBV4-2	TRBJ1-2
TGTGCCAGCAGATTTTCTAGCGGGCCTATGGGAGAGACCCAGTACTTC	CASRFSSGPMGETQYF	TRBD2	TRBV2	TRBJ2-5
TGTGCCAGCTCACCAACACTTGGACCTGAGGGTGGCTACACCTTC	CASSPTLGPEGGYTF	NA	TRBV18	TRBJ1-2
TGTGCCAGCAGTTTCACAGGGGGCGCACAGTTCGGCACTGAAGCTTTCTTT	CASSFTGGAQFGTEAFF	TRBD1	TRBV7-9	TRBJ1-1
TGTGCCAGCAGTTTCGGGGGGAACACTGAAGCTTTCTTT	CASSFGGNTEAFF	NA	TRBV6-6	TRBJ1-1
TGTGCCAGCAGTTTTGGGCTTGGCAATCAGCCCCAGCATTTT	CASSFGLGNQPQHF	NA	TRBV28	TRBJ1-5
TGCGCCAGCAGCCAACCTTATAGCGGGTCAGCCGGGGAGCTGTTTTTT	CASSQPYSGSAGELFF	TRBD2	TRBV4-1	TRBJ2-2
TGTGCCAGCAACACCCCAGGGGTTCTTGAAGAAAAACTGTTTTTT	CASNTPGVLEEKLFF	NA	TRBV28	TRBJ1-4
TGTGCCAGCTCGAGGGAAGACGTCTACGAGCAGTACTTC	CASSREDVYEQYF	NA	TRBV18	TRBJ2-7
TGTGCCAGCAGTGAACTTGGGCAGGGCCCTGACGAGCAGTACTTC	CASSELGQGPDEQYF	NA	TRBV2	TRBJ2-7
TGTGCCAGCAGCCTCCCGGGGGAACAGAGTACGCAGTATTTT	CASSLPGEQSTQYF	NA	TRBV28	TRBJ2-3
TGTGCCAGCGGACAGGGCGACTACAATGAGCAGTTCTTC	CASGQGDYNEQFF	TRBD1	TRBV6-6	TRBJ2-1
TGTGCCAGCAGCCCCCCCGTAATCGTCGAGCAGTACTTC	CASSPPVIVEQYF	NA	TRBV28	TRBJ2-7
TGCGCCAGCAGCTTCGATCCAGCTCGCTCGGGAACTGAAGCTTTCTTT	CASSFDPARSGTEAFF	NA	TRBV5-1	TRBJ1-1
TGTGCCAGTAGTGCCGGGACAGGGGGTTATGAGCAGTACTTC	CASSAGTGGYEQYF	TRBD1	TRBV19	TRBJ2-7
TGCAGCGTTGAAGACCCCGTTGGTAGCGGGCACTACGAGCAGTACTTC	CSVEDPVGSGHYEQYF	TRBD2	TRBV29-1	TRBJ2-7
TGCAGCGTTGAAGGCTCCAGGGGGACCGGGGAGCTGTTTTTT	CSVEGSRGTGELFF	TRBD1	TRBV29-1	TRBJ2-2
TGTGCCAGCAGCTTCGACGGGTATAATTCACCCCTCCACTTT	CASSFDGYNSPLHF	NA	TRBV7-2	TRBJ1-6
TGTGCCAGCAGTTGGGCCAGATCGGATACGCAGTATTTT	CASSWARSDTQYF	NA	TRBV27	TRBJ2-3
TGTGCCAGCAGTTTACTGCCGAGCCCTGGAAACACCATATATTTT	CASSLLPSPGNTIYF	NA	TRBV28	TRBJ1-3
TGTGCCAGCAGTCCAGACCAAGAGACCCAGTACTTC	CASSPDQETQYF	NA	TRBV27	TRBJ2-5
TGTGCCAGCAGAGACGGGACAGGGGCCTACAATGAGCAGTTCTTC	CASRDGTGAYNEQFF	TRBD1	TRBV28	TRBJ2-1
TGTGCCAGCTCACCCGGGCTAGCAACCGAGCAGTACTTC	CASSPGLATEQYF	NA	TRBV18	TRBJ2-7
TGTGCCTGGAGTGTAGACGGGTACGAGCAGTACTTC	CAWSVDGYEQYF	NA	TRBV30	TRBJ2-7
TGTGCCAGCGCCGGGGCGGGGGGAACAGATACGCAGTATTTT	CASAGAGGTDTQYF	TRBD2	TRBV5-4	TRBJ2-3
TGTGCCAGCAGCTTTAAAGACAGATCCTATAATTCACCCCTCCACTTT	CASSFKDRSYNSPLHF	NA	TRBV5-6	TRBJ1-6
TGTGCCAGCAGCAACGACGGGGGAGTATCCTACGAGCAGTACTTC	CASSNDGGVSYEQYF	NA	TRBV5-6	TRBJ2-7
TGTGCCTCGCGGGGCCCGAACCTAAGGGGACATGGCTACACCTTC	CASRGPNLRGHGYTF	NA	TRBV10-3	TRBJ1-2
TGCGCCAGCAGCTTGGAACCTGGGAGTAATGAAAAACTGTTTTTT	CASSLEPGSNEKLFF	NA	TRBV5-1	TRBJ1-4
TGTGCCAGCAGACGAACTAGGGAGAACACTGAAGCTTTCTTT	CASRRTRENTEAFF	NA	TRBV7-3	TRBJ1-1
TGCAGCGTAGGACTAGCGGGGACTAGTCAGACCCAGTACTTC	CSVGLAGTSQTQYF	TRBD2	TRBV29-1	TRBJ2-5
TGTGCCAGCTCACCGTCGGCTAGCGGGGGGGCCACCTCCCGGACCCAGTACTTC	CASSPSASGGATSRTQYF	TRBD2	TRBV18	TRBJ2-5